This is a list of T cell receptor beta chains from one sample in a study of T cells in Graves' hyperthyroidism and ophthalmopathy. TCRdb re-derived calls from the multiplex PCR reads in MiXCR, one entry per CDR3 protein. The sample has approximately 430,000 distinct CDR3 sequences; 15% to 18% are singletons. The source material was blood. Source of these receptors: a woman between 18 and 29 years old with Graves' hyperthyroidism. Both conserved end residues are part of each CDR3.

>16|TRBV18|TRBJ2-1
CASSPPSTSSRNEQFF
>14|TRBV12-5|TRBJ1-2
CASGLDDRSYGYTF
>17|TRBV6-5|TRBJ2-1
CASSYTGLAGGRSEQFF
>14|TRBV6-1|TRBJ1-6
CASSERGNNSPLHF
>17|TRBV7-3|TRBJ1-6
CASSLLGQGASNSPLHF
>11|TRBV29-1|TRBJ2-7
CSATWTGEQYF
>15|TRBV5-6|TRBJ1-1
CASSLMTGGGTEAFF
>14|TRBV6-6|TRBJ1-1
CASSYMGKPYEAFF
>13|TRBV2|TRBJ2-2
CASRTGAAGELFF
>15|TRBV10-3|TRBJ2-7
CAISQGLAEVYEQYF
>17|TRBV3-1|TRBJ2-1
CASSLPLRGGGNNEQFF
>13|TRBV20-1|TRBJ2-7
CSARDRGLSEQYF
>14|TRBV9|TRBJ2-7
CASSPYGSSYEQYF
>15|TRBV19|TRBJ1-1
CATLSKGQVNTEAFF
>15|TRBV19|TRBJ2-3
CASNVAGGPTDTQYF
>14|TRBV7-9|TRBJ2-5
CASSHGQGGETQYF
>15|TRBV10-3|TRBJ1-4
CAISAGGSRDEKLFF
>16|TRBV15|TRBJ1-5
CATSRQGARGNQPQHF
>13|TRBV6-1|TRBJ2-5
CASTGGAGETQYF
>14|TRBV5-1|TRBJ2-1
CASSADIYYNEQFF
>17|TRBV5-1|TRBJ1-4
CASSLAQGQVKGEKLFF
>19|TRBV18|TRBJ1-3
CASSPTEHGGKRSGNTIYF